The rows below give T cell receptor beta chains drawn from one sample of a study of technical replicates of blood from a handful of donors. The data were produced by immunoSEQ multiplex PCR, yet TCRdb's version contains in-frame clones alone and is incomplete. The sample has about 75,000 clones, 91% seen once. The sample comprised T cells isolated from PBMCs. The receptors were gathered from a human donor in good health. Some clones in this sample may be carry-over from other donors' samples. Both conserved end residues are part of each CDR3. Fields, in order: CDR3 DNA, CDR3 protein, J gene, D gene, V gene, clone size. A D gene is named only where the DNA matches it firmly. A row's size may be missing; if present it is once, few, many or a size class.

DNA: TGTGCCAGCAGTTTGGGCAGACTAAGCTCCTACGAGCAGTACTTC
CDR3: CASSLGRLSSYEQYF
J: TRBJ2-7
D: NA
V: TRBV28
size: NA

DNA: TGTGCCAGCAGCTTAAGGTCTCCAGGAAACACTGAAGCTTTCTTT
CDR3: CASSLRSPGNTEAFF
J: TRBJ1-1
D: NA
V: TRBV7-3
size: NA

DNA: TGTGCCAGCAGTAACCGACAGGGTCTTAACACCTTC
CDR3: CASSNRQGLNTF
J: TRBJ1-2
D: TRBD1
V: TRBV6-5
size: NA

DNA: TGTGCCCTCAGCGGGTCAGGGATCTATGGCTACACCTTC
CDR3: CALSGSGIYGYTF
J: TRBJ1-2
D: NA
V: TRBV2
size: NA

DNA: TGTGCCAGCAGTCTCCCCCCGGGCGGGTTGGACAATGAGCAGTTCTTC
CDR3: CASSLPPGGLDNEQFF
J: TRBJ2-1
D: NA
V: TRBV27
size: NA

DNA: TGTGCCAGCAGCTCGGGACTAGCGGGATTCCGCGAGCAGTACTTC
CDR3: CASSSGLAGFREQYF
J: TRBJ2-7
D: TRBD2
V: TRBV5-4
size: NA

DNA: TGTGCCAGCAGCTTAGCGTCAGTCTATGGCTACACCTTC
CDR3: CASSLASVYGYTF
J: TRBJ1-2
D: NA
V: TRBV11-3
size: NA

DNA: TGTGCCAGCAGCTACATGGAGAAGACTGAAGCTTTCTTT
CDR3: CASSYMEKTEAFF
J: TRBJ1-1
D: NA
V: TRBV5-4
size: once

DNA: TGTGCTAGCAGCTCCGGGGACAGAGCCCAAGAGACCCAGTACTTC
CDR3: CASSSGDRAQETQYF
J: TRBJ2-5
D: TRBD1
V: TRBV7-7
size: NA

DNA: TGTGCCGGCAGTTACGGACAGGGGTCCTACAATGAGCAGTTCTTC
CDR3: CAGSYGQGSYNEQFF
J: TRBJ2-1
D: TRBD1
V: TRBV6-5
size: NA

DNA: TGTGCCTGGAGCCCCGGACAGGGGGTGGCTCAGCCCCAGCATTTT
CDR3: CAWSPGQGVAQPQHF
J: TRBJ1-5
D: TRBD1
V: TRBV30
size: NA

DNA: TGCGCCAGCATGATTGGACTGGTGTCTGCGTCGACAGATACGCAGTATTTT
CDR3: CASMIGLVSASTDTQYF
J: TRBJ2-3
D: NA
V: TRBV5-1
size: NA

DNA: TGTGCCAGTAGTCAATGGGTGGGCGGTCTCCCAGAGGGTGAGACCCAGTACTTC
CDR3: CASSQWVGGLPEGETQYF
J: TRBJ2-5
D: NA
V: TRBV19
size: NA

DNA: TGTGCCAGCAGCTTAGTTCCCGGGAGCTCCTACAATGAGCAGTTCTTC
CDR3: CASSLVPGSSYNEQFF
J: TRBJ2-1
D: NA
V: TRBV11-2
size: NA

DNA: TGTGCCAGCTCACCACCATTCCGGAATGAGCAGTTCTTC
CDR3: CASSPPFRNEQFF
J: TRBJ2-1
D: NA
V: TRBV18
size: NA

DNA: TGCGCCAGCAGCTTGTCTTCCTCGGCGGTCTTCTCCTACGAGCAGTACTTC
CDR3: CASSLSSSAVFSYEQYF
J: TRBJ2-7
D: NA
V: TRBV5-1
size: NA

DNA: TGTGCCACCAGCAGAGATCTAGCGGGAGGATTAGATACGCAGTATTTT
CDR3: CATSRDLAGGLDTQYF
J: TRBJ2-3
D: TRBD2
V: TRBV15
size: NA

DNA: TGCGCCAGCAGCCAGGGACAGGGGTGGGTGGATGGCTACACCTTC
CDR3: CASSQGQGWVDGYTF
J: TRBJ1-2
D: TRBD1
V: TRBV4-3
size: NA

DNA: TGCGACGTACCAAGCGTCAGGGCTTTACCCGGGGAGCTGTTTTTT
CDR3: CDVPSVRALPGELFF
J: TRBJ2-2
D: NA
V: TRBV5-1
size: NA

DNA: TGTGCCAGCAGCTTAGCCCTAATACTATCGGGACAGGGTGGTGGCTACACCTTC
CDR3: CASSLALILSGQGGGYTF
J: TRBJ1-2
D: TRBD1
V: TRBV11-2
size: NA

DNA: TGTGCCAGCAGCTTAGGGGCCGCCAGAAGCTATGGCTACACCTTC
CDR3: CASSLGAARSYGYTF
J: TRBJ1-2
D: NA
V: TRBV7-9
size: NA

DNA: TGTGCCAGCAGCTCCGAAACCTTCGGGACTTCAAATATAGAGCAGTACTTC
CDR3: CASSSETFGTSNIEQYF
J: TRBJ2-7
D: NA
V: TRBV13
size: NA

DNA: TGTGCCAGCAGGATCTGGCGGGAGGGCCGAAAGATCACAGATACGCAGTATTTT
CDR3: CASRIWREGRKITDTQYF
J: TRBJ2-3
D: TRBD2
V: TRBV11-2
size: NA

DNA: TGCGCCAGCAGCAGGGCGGGATACTCCTACAATGAGCAGTTCTTC
CDR3: CASSRAGYSYNEQFF
J: TRBJ2-1
D: NA
V: TRBV5-1
size: NA

DNA: TGTGCCAGCAATTTGGGACTAGCGGTATACAATGAGCAGTTCTTC
CDR3: CASNLGLAVYNEQFF
J: TRBJ2-1
D: TRBD2
V: TRBV28
size: NA

DNA: TGTGCCAGCTCACCACCGCAGGGAACGGGTGACGAGCAGTACTTC
CDR3: CASSPPQGTGDEQYF
J: TRBJ2-7
D: NA
V: TRBV18
size: NA

DNA: TGTGCCAGTAGTAAGGAGGTCCCAGTTAGTACCGGGGAGCTGTTTTTT
CDR3: CASSKEVPVSTGELFF
J: TRBJ2-2
D: NA
V: TRBV19
size: NA

DNA: TGTGCCAGCAGACCCGATAGCGGGGGGGGCTACGAGCAGTACTTC
CDR3: CASRPDSGGGYEQYF
J: TRBJ2-7
D: TRBD2
V: TRBV5-4
size: NA

DNA: TGCAGCGTCAGAACCGGGACAGGGGGGAACGAGCAGTACTTC
CDR3: CSVRTGTGGNEQYF
J: TRBJ2-7
D: TRBD1
V: TRBV29-1
size: few

DNA: TGTGCCAGCCAAACTAGCCCTCTAGCCTACGAGCAGTACTTC
CDR3: CASQTSPLAYEQYF
J: TRBJ2-7
D: NA
V: TRBV6-1
size: NA

DNA: TGCGCCAGCAGTGAGACGTCGGAGGAGCAGTACTTC
CDR3: CASSETSEEQYF
J: TRBJ2-7
D: NA
V: TRBV10-2
size: NA